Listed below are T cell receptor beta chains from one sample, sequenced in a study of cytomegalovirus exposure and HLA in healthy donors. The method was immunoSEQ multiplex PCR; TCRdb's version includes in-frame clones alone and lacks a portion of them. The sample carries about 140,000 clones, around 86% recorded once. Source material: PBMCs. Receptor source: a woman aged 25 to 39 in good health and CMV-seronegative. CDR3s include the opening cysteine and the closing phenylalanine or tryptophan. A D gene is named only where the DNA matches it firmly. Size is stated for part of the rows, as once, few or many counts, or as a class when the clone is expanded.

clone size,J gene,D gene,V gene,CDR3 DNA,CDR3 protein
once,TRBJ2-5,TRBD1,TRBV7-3,TGTGCCAGCAGCCTTAGGGGGCCCCAAGAGACCCAGTACTTC,CASSLRGPQETQYF
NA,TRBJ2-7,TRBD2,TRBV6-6,TGTGCCAGCAGTTACTCTAGCGGGGGGGCACTTTCCGAGCAGTACTTC,CASSYSSGGALSEQYF
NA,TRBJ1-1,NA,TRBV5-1,TGCGCCAGCAGCTTGGCCCTTATGAACACTGAAGCTTTCTTT,CASSLALMNTEAFF
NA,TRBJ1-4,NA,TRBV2,TGTGCCAGCAGTGGCCACGGTGATAATGAAAAACTGTTTTTT,CASSGHGDNEKLFF
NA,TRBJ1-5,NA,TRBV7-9,TGTGCCAGCAGCTTCCACGGTGGGCAGGCGATAGATCAGCCCCAGCATTTT,CASSFHGGQAIDQPQHF
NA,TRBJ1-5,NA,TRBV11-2,TGTGCCAGCAGCTTAGATTTGACAGACAATCAGCCCCAGCATTTT,CASSLDLTDNQPQHF
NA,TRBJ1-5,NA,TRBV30,TGTGCCTGGAGTATACCCGGAGGACCCCAGCATTTT,CAWSIPGGPQHF
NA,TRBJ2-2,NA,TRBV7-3,TGTGCCAGCAGCTCCAGCGGAGCTAGCGCCCGCCGAGGTACCGGGGAGCTGTTTTTT,CASSSSGASARRGTGELFF
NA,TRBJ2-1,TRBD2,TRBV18,TGTGCCAGCTCCCGCCTAGCGGGCCCTTCGGGTGAGCAGTTCTTC,CASSRLAGPSGEQFF
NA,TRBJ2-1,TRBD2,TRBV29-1,TGCAGCGTTGAACCTCCGGGACTAGCGGGCAGGGAGCAGTTCTTC,CSVEPPGLAGREQFF
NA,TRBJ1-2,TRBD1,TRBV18,TGTGCCAGCTCACCAGGCAGGGGGCGGCGTGGCTACACCTTC,CASSPGRGRRGYTF
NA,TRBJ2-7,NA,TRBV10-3,TGTGCCATCAGTGAGTCACTGTCGCACGAGCAGTACTTC,CAISESLSHEQYF
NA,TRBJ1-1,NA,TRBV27,TGTGCCAGCAGAACCAGACAGGTGAACACTGAAGCTTTCTTT,CASRTRQVNTEAFF
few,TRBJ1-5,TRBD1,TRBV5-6,TGTGCCAGCAGCTCATTGACAGGGGTCAATCAGCCCCAGCATTTT,CASSSLTGVNQPQHF
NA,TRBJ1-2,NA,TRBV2,TGTGCCAGCTTCCTGGGGGCTGCCTATGGCTACACCTTC,CASFLGAAYGYTF
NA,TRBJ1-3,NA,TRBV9,TGTGCCAGCAGTGGAGGAGGAAACACCATATATTTT,CASSGGGNTIYF
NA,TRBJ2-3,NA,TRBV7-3,TGTGCCAGCAGCCCTCGCGGGGGCTCCACAGATACGCAGTATTTT,CASSPRGGSTDTQYF
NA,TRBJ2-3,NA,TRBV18,TGTGCCAGCTCACTTGGGGGCGGTCGATTCACAGATACGCAGTATTTT,CASSLGGGRFTDTQYF
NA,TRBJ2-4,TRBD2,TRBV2,TGTGCCAGCAGTGAAGCGGTCTTCACTCAGGCTAGCGGACACAAAAACATTCAGTACTTC,CASSEAVFTQASGHKNIQYF
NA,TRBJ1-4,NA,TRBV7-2,TGTGCCAGCAGCTTAAACGCGGGACGCCTTAATGAAAAACTGTTTTTT,CASSLNAGRLNEKLFF
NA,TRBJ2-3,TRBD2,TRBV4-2,TGTGCCAGCAGCCAAGCCTCGACTAGCGGGGACACAGATACGCAGTATTTT,CASSQASTSGDTDTQYF
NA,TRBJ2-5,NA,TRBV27,TGTGCCAGCAGTCCATCCCTATATCGGGAGACCCAGTACTTC,CASSPSLYRETQYF
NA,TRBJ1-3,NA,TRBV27,TGTGCCAGCAGTGCGGTGGGGGGGGACTCTGGAAACACCATATATTTT,CASSAVGGDSGNTIYF
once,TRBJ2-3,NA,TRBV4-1,TGCGCCAGCAGCCACGATTCCCGGGACTGGACTAGCACAGATACGCAGTATTTT,CASSHDSRDWTSTDTQYF
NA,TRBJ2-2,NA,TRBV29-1,TGCAGCGTTGCAGTAACGAACACCGGGGAGCTGTTTTTT,CSVAVTNTGELFF
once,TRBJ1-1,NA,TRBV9,TGTGCCAGCAGCGCGTCGCGGGACACTGAAGCTTTCTTT,CASSASRDTEAFF
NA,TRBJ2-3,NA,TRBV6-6,TGTGCCAGCAGTTACGGAGCCCGGACTAGCACAGATACGCAGTATTTT,CASSYGARTSTDTQYF
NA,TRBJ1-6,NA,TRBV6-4,TGTGCCAGCAGTGCGGAGGGGTCCCTTAATTCACCCCTCCACTTT,CASSAEGSLNSPLHF
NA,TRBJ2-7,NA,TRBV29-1,TGCAGCGTTGAAGACAGGGGAGTCTACGAGCAGTACTTC,CSVEDRGVYEQYF
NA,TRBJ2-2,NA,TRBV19,TGTGCCAGTAGTATACAGAACACCGGGGAGCTGTTTTTT,CASSIQNTGELFF
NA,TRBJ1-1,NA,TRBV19,TGTGCCAGTAGTATAGTATTGACAGCTGAAGCTTTCTTT,CASSIVLTAEAFF
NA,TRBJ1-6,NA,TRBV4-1,TGCGCCAGCACCCCAAGGGACCAGGGGAATTCACCCCTCCACTTT,CASTPRDQGNSPLHF
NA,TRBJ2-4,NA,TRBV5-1,TGCGCCAGCAGCTTGGGACTAGTTGGTCTAGCAAAAAACATTCAGTACTTC,CASSLGLVGLAKNIQYF
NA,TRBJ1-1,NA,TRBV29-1,TGCAGCGTGGGCGGACGGGGTGAAGCTTTCTTT,CSVGGRGEAFF
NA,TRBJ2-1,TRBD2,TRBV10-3,TGTGCCATCAGTATTACTAGCGGGAGGGCCGTGGAGCAGTTCTTC,CAISITSGRAVEQFF
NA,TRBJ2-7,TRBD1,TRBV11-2,TGTGCCAGCAGCTTAAAAAAGCCGGGACAGCTCAGCTACGAGCAGTACTTC,CASSLKKPGQLSYEQYF
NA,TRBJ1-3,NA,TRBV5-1,TGCGCCAGCAGCTATGAAAATGACAGTGGAAACACCATATATTTT,CASSYENDSGNTIYF
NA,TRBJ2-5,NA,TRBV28,TGTGCCAGCACCCTTGAGGTCTCGGGGGAGACCCAGTACTTC,CASTLEVSGETQYF
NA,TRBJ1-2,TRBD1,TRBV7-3,TGTGCCAGCAGCCGAGACAGGGGGCCTGGTGGCTACACCTTC,CASSRDRGPGGYTF
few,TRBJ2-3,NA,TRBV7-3,TGTGCCAGCAGCTTAGGCCGATCTAGCACAGATACGCAGTATTTT,CASSLGRSSTDTQYF
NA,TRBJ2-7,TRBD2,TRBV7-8,TGTGCCAGCAGCTTGGCCGCCGGGACTAGCGGTTCCTACGAGCAGTACTTC,CASSLAAGTSGSYEQYF
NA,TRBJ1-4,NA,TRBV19,TGTGCCAGTAGTATAAGGTCCAGACGAGGGGACACAACTAATGAAAAACTGTTTTTT,CASSIRSRRGDTTNEKLFF
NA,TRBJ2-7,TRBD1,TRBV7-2,TGTGCCAGCCAGGGGGCCTACGAGCAGTACTTC,CASQGAYEQYF
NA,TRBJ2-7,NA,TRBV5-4,TGTGCCAGCAGCTGGGCCCAGGGGGAGCAGTACTTC,CASSWAQGEQYF
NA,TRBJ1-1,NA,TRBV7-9,TGTGCCAGCAGCTTTACAGGGTCCACTGAAGCTTTCTTT,CASSFTGSTEAFF
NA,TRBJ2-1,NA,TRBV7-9,TGTGCCAGCAGCTTAGTAGGGGTCCAGGGGTTCTTC,CASSLVGVQGFF